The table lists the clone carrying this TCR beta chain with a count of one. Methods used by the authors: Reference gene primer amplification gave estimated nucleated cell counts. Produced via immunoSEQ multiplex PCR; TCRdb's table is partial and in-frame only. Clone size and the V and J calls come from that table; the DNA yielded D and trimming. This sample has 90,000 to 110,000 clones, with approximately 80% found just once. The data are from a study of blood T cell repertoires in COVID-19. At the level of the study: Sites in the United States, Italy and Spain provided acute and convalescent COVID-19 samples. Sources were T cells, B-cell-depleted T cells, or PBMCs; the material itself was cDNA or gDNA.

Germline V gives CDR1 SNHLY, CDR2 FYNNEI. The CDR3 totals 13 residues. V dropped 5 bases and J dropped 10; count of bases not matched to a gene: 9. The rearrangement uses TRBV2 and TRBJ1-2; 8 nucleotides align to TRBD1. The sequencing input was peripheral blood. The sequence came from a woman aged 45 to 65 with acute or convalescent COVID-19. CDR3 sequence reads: CASSLDRGIAYTF. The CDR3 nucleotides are TGTGCCAGCAGTCTTGACAGGGGCATCGCCTACACCTTC.